This T cell receptor (beta chain) is from a study of blood T cell repertoires in COVID-19. Trimming removed 0 bases at V and 2 bases at J, with 8 bases between. The germline V gene encodes CDR1 LNHDA and CDR2 SQIVND (reference sequence). This CDR3 region has 15 residues. TCRdb's copy holds only in-frame clones and misses some; the assay was immunoSEQ multiplex PCR. Altogether about 230,000 clones are present, 88% being singletons, with the ten largest covering under 2.5%. Ages ranged from 18 to 89 years, with residence in about two dozen US areas. This chain links TRBV19 with TRBJ1-3, with a possible D match to TRBD1 (5 bases). The sequenced material came from PBMCs or T cells enriched from blood (not recorded which). The sequence was obtained from a woman in her forties with acute COVID-19. The CDR3 coding sequence is TGTGCCAGTAGTATAGATAAGACAGCTGGAAACACCATATATTTT. This translates into CASSIDKTAGNTIYF.